The rows below give T cell receptor beta chains drawn from one sample of a study of blood T cells in healthy people across ages. Via MiXCR, TCRdb re-called the 5' RACE reads, giving one row per CDR3 protein. The sample carries some 800,000 distinct CDR3 sequences, 25% recorded once. This sample also belongs to another study, concerning T cells of mothers and their children.

The specimen was blood. The source is a boy aged 10-17 years in good health. Both conserved end residues are part of each CDR3. Fields, in order: D gene, clone size, V gene, J gene, CDR3 protein, CDR3 DNA. The D gene is left open where the match is weak. Expanded clones are given a class, and other clones once, few, many or no size at all.

>NA|NA|TRBV28|TRBJ2-3
CASSPPYRGSSTDTQYF
TGTGCCAGCAGCCCACCCTACCGGGGCAGCAGCACAGATACACAGTATTTT
>NA|NA|TRBV19|TRBJ2-5
CASRTQGGETQYF
TGTGCCAGTAGAACACAGGGTGGAGAGACCCAGTACTTC
>TRBD2|NA|TRBV20-1|TRBJ2-2
CSARDLFLASGEGYTGELFF
TGCAGTGCTAGAGATCTCTTTCTCGCTAGCGGGGAGGGATACACCGGGGAGCTGTTTTTT
>TRBD1|NA|TRBV24-1|TRBJ2-5
CATSDAGQVQETQYF
TGTGCCACCAGTGACGCAGGACAGGTTCAAGAGACCCAGTACTTC
>NA|few|TRBV2|TRBJ1-2
CASSVQANYGYTF
TGTGCCAGCAGTGTGCAGGCTAACTATGGCTACACCTTC
>TRBD2|NA|TRBV7-9|TRBJ2-1
CASSFAGVAYNEQFF
TGTGCCAGCAGCTTTGCGGGGGTGGCCTACAATGAGCAGTTCTTC
>TRBD1|NA|TRBV7-9|TRBJ1-1
CASSFGQGAYTEAFF
TGTGCCAGCAGCTTTGGACAGGGGGCGTACACTGAAGCTTTCTTT
>TRBD2|NA|TRBV29-1|TRBJ2-4
CSGPLAGGTKNIQYF
TGCAGCGGTCCACTAGCGGGGGGTACCAAAAACATTCAGTACTTC
>TRBD1|few|TRBV27|TRBJ1-5
CASSLVGTAYSNQPQHF
TGTGCCAGCAGTTTAGTCGGGACAGCCTATAGCAATCAGCCCCAGCATTTT
>TRBD1|few|TRBV4-1|TRBJ1-2
CASSQVRGGEGYTF
TGCGCCAGCAGCCAAGTGCGAGGGGGCGAGGGCTACACCTTC
>NA|once|TRBV28|TRBJ1-1
CASGTTDTEAFF
TGTGCCAGCGGGACTACGGACACTGAAGCTTTCTTT
>NA|NA|TRBV14|TRBJ1-1
CASSQGLGAGGGTEAFF
TGTGCCAGCAGCCAAGGGCTCGGGGCAGGTGGCGGTACTGAAGCTTTCTTT
>TRBD2|NA|TRBV20-1|TRBJ2-2
CSAPNGGGRNTGELFF
TGCAGTGCCCCCAATGGCGGGGGGAGGAACACCGGGGAGCTGTTTTTT
>TRBD1|many|TRBV20-1|TRBJ1-2
CSAKSPRTGGYYGYTF
TGCAGTGCTAAAAGCCCGAGGACAGGGGGATACTATGGCTACACCTTC
>TRBD2|few|TRBV27|TRBJ2-1
CASSAQRGDYNEQFF
TGTGCCAGCAGTGCCCAGCGGGGGGATTACAATGAGCAGTTCTTC
>TRBD1|NA|TRBV5-1|TRBJ1-6
CASSLTGGRNSPLHF
TGCGCCAGCAGCTTGACAGGGGGTCGAAATTCACCCCTCCACTTT
>NA|few|TRBV7-2|TRBJ1-4
CASSLQAGLNEKLFF
TGTGCCAGCAGCTTACAGGCAGGTCTTAATGAAAAACTGTTTTTT
>NA|NA|TRBV28|TRBJ1-2
CASSLGVGRPGHGYTF
TGTGCCAGCAGTTTAGGGGTTGGGCGCCCTGGCCATGGCTACACCTTC
>TRBD1|few|TRBV6-2/TRBV6-3|TRBJ1-5
CASSPGTGGQPQHF
TGTGCCAGCAGCCCCGGGACAGGGGGTCAGCCCCAGCATTTT
>TRBD2|NA|TRBV28|TRBJ2-3
CASSSGGPSTDTQYF
TGTGCCAGCAGTTCGGGGGGTCCTAGCACAGATACGCAGTATTTT
>TRBD2|NA|TRBV6-2/TRBV6-3|TRBJ2-1
CASRRLAGYNEQFF
TGTGCCAGCAGGCGACTAGCGGGGTACAATGAGCAGTTCTTC
>TRBD2|NA|TRBV4-2|TRBJ2-2
CASSQAPGGGEDGELFF
TGTGCCAGCAGCCAAGCCCCCGGGGGAGGGGAAGACGGGGAGCTGTTTTTT
>NA|few|TRBV12-3/TRBV12-4|TRBJ1-4
CASGRGVEKLFF
TGTGCCAGCGGAAGAGGGGTTGAAAAACTGTTTTTT
>NA|few|TRBV20-1|TRBJ2-7
CSARDRQGYEQYF
TGCAGTGCTAGAGATCGGCAGGGCTACGAGCAGTACTTC
>TRBD2|NA|TRBV2|TRBJ2-2
CASRDREGAGELFF
TGTGCCAGCAGAGATCGGGAGGGCGCCGGGGAGCTGTTTTTT
>NA|NA|TRBV11-1|TRBJ2-7
CASSLVFGNEQYF
TGTGCCAGCAGCTTAGTATTTGGGAACGAGCAGTACTTC
>TRBD1|few|TRBV7-9|TRBJ2-1
CASSLGTGGTEQFF
TGTGCCAGCAGCTTGGGGACAGGGGGCACTGAGCAGTTCTTC
>TRBD2|NA|TRBV5-5|TRBJ2-5
CASSRGASGTGETQYF
TGTGCCAGCAGCCGGGGGGCTAGCGGGACGGGGGAGACCCAGTACTTC
>TRBD1|once|TRBV6-2/TRBV6-3|TRBJ2-7
CASSYAQGAAEQYF
TGTGCCAGCAGTTACGCACAGGGGGCGGCCGAGCAGTACTTC
>TRBD1|NA|TRBV6-5|TRBJ1-1
CASSHQGVHTEAFF
TGTGCCAGCAGTCATCAGGGGGTACACACTGAAGCTTTCTTT
>NA|NA|TRBV6-2/TRBV6-3|TRBJ2-7
CASSYSIQGSSYEQYF
TGTGCCAGCAGTTACTCCATCCAGGGGAGCTCCTACGAGCAGTACTTC
>TRBD1|NA|TRBV29-1|TRBJ2-7
CSVGTGNYEQYF
TGCAGCGTTGGGACAGGGAACTACGAGCAGTACTTC
>TRBD1|few|TRBV11-2|TRBJ2-5
CASSLPRTGGETQYF
TGTGCCAGCAGCTTACCACGGACAGGGGGCGAGACCCAGTACTTC
>NA|few|TRBV7-9|TRBJ2-5
CASSLVVGGRQETQYF
TGTGCCAGCAGCTTGGTTGTGGGGGGGCGGCAAGAGACCCAGTACTTC
>NA|few|TRBV9|TRBJ2-5
CASSVDQGAATQYF
TGTGCCAGCAGCGTAGATCAAGGGGCGGCGACCCAGTACTTC
>NA|NA|TRBV29-1|TRBJ1-4
CSVSGATNEKLFF
TGCAGCGTTTCGGGGGCAACTAATGAAAAACTGTTTTTT
>TRBD2|NA|TRBV20-1|TRBJ2-5
CSARDELAGVGSRETQYF
TGCAGTGCTAGAGATGAACTAGCGGGAGTCGGCAGTAGGGAGACCCAGTACTTC
>TRBD1|NA|TRBV5-1|TRBJ2-7
CASSLSGGQEPYEQYF
TGCGCCAGCAGCTTGAGCGGAGGACAGGAGCCCTACGAGCAGTACTTC
>NA|NA|TRBV10-1|TRBJ1-3
CASSESQDPGNTIYF
TGCGCCAGCAGTGAGTCTCAGGACCCTGGAAACACCATATATTTT
>NA|NA|TRBV29-1|TRBJ2-3
CSVTDWHDSTDTQYF
TGCAGCGTTACTGACTGGCATGATAGTACAGATACGCAGTATTTT
>NA|NA|TRBV18|TRBJ1-1
CASSPEKRENTEAFF
TGTGCCAGCTCACCCGAGAAAAGAGAGAACACTGAAGCTTTCTTT
>NA|few|TRBV28|TRBJ2-7
CASSLFEPDSSYEQYF
TGTGCCAGCAGTTTATTTGAACCGGACAGCTCCTACGAGCAGTACTTC
>TRBD2|few|TRBV7-2|TRBJ2-7
CASSSRLAGSAGGEQYF
TGTGCCAGCAGCTCCCGACTAGCGGGTTCCGCCGGTGGCGAGCAGTACTTC
>TRBD2|NA|TRBV20-1|TRBJ2-7
CSARGRRGGSYEQYF
TGCAGTGCTAGAGGTCGGCGGGGGGGGTCCTACGAGCAGTACTTC
>TRBD2|few|TRBV9|TRBJ2-1
CASSVVSSGGANEQFF
TGTGCCAGCAGCGTAGTCTCTAGCGGGGGGGCCAATGAGCAGTTCTTC